The T cell receptor gamma chain described here comes from a study of Vδ1+ human thymocytes (dated by TCRdb to 2016 to 2018). Broadly, across the study: The study characterised mRNA-level TRG and TRD CDR3 repertoires of highly purified Vdelta1+ thymocytes from young children as a data resource. The multiplex-based CDR3 amplicon strategy had previously been validated against 5'RACE-based CDR3 amplicon generation methods. The investigation overall reported the following: Thymic TRG and TRD repertoires appeared highly polyclonal with Gaussian CDR3 length distributions, unlike oligoclonal peripheral blood repertoires. Despite high sort purity, about 20% of thymic TRD sequences were Vdelta2 (and few Vdelta3), unlike peripheral blood Vdelta1+ controls. The use of highly purified populations and single-cell validation was advised by the authors, since misinterpretation of bulk repertoire data could be caused by unexpected Vdelta2 sequences. Because no clustering by age or sex was observed, donors were not stratified by these variables in the analyses. Numerous TRG clonotypes were shared among donors (up to roughly 6.9x10^3), while TRD repertoires were essentially private (a maximum of about 120 shared).

RNA extraction was performed with the RNeasy mini kit, and reverse transcription was done with Superscript III. To generate the CDR3 amplicons, a multiplex PCR was run using pooled V-gene forward primers together with a constant-region reverse primer that carried Illumina adaptor overhangs. After gel purification, the amplicons were indexed with Nextera index primers during 7 to 8 additional PCR cycles and then purified using AMPure XP beads. The libraries were sequenced on an Illumina MiSeq using paired-end 250 bp reads, dual indexing and a 20% PhiX spike-in. Under the source paper's analysis protocol: Read quality was checked with FastQC, and TRG read pairs were merged using ea-utils fastq-join. Sequences were annotated with IMGT/HighV-QUEST, keeping only productive sequences with unambiguous V-gene assignment; clonotypes were defined by identical CDR3 sequence. For downstream analysis, VDJtools 1.1.1, tcR 2.2.3, Treemap and vegan Shannon diversity in R 3.4.4 were used. Clones were re-identified by TCRdb from the public reads with CATT, and rows with the same DNA were merged. The V and J calls and clone size are TCRdb's, not the authors'. This sample is represented by 9,000 or so gamma-chain clones; roughly 50% of them were singletons. The ten most abundant clones make up 1.4% of the sample.

About this clone: Its antigen is not yet known. One base away there is no much larger clone; base qualities are not given. Other DNA sequences in this specimen translate into the identical CDR3.

Thymic samples were depleted of alphabeta T cells, then CD3+ TCRVdelta1+ TCRVdelta2- thymocytes were FACS-sorted. The purity of the sorted Vdelta1+ thymocytes was between roughly 97% and 99.6%. The thymic specimens were obtained from several paediatric patients, aged 5 days to 15 months, who were having corrective cardiac surgery. The thymic tissue was dispersed, and mononuclear cells were isolated using a Histopaque-1077 density gradient. The staining antibodies were anti-TCRVdelta1 clone TS8.2, anti-TCRVdelta2 clone B6, anti-CD3 clone HIT3a and anti-TCRalphabeta clone IP26. The germline V gene specifies EGSNGY as CDR1 and YDSYNSKV as CDR2. The CDR3 holds 13 amino acids from the cysteine to the phenylalanine. The entry retains the CDR3 DNA only, 39 bases that are in frame from base 1. For this chain, trimming is 0 bases at the V end and 5 bases at the J end, and the number of junction bases without a gene match is 4.

The chain joins TRGV2 to TRGJ1 or TRGJ2. As TCRdb names no J gene, one was assigned here on the basis of a DNA match to germline. The sample was Vdelta1+ gamma-delta thymocytes from the thymus. The sample's cell subset or site, from its label and the paper: FACS-sorted CD3+ TCRalphabeta- TCRVdelta1+ TCRVdelta2- thymocytes. This clonotype was sampled from a girl under three years old who had congenital heart surgery. The nucleotide sequence reads as follows: TGTGCCACCTGGGACGGGCCTGATTATAAGAAACTCTTT. Translated, it reads CATWDGPDYKKLF.